These 5 T cell receptor beta chains came from one sample sequenced in a study of breast tumors, draining lymph nodes, adjacent tissues. The lymph nodes were axillary draining lymph nodes from breast cancer patients. TCRdb re-derived calls from the multiplex PCR reads in MiXCR, one entry per CDR3 protein. The sample yields 180,000 or so distinct CDR3 sequences, roughly 35% seen once. Source material: axillary lymph node tissue. These receptors all come from a female donor with breast cancer. Some clones in this sample may be carry-over from other donors' samples.

The chain combines TRBV20-1 with TRBJ1-4; D perhaps matches TRBD1 (5 bases). Germline CDR1 is DFQATT and CDR2 is SNEGSKA (reference sequence). V was shortened by 1 base and J by 7 bases, with 13 bases between the two germline ends. The CDR3 is 14 amino acids. CDR3 nucleotides: TGCAGTGCTAGAGGTCAGGGTGAAGGTGAAAAACTGTTTTTT. Amino acids: CSARGQGEGEKLFF.

CDR3 sequence reads: CSAGYGGSSYNSPLHF. CDR3 in DNA: TGCAGTGCCGGATACGGGGGGAGCTCCTATAATTCACCCCTCCACTTT. The V gene is TRBV20-1, the J gene TRBJ1-6; weak D call: TRBD1 (5 bases). The germline V gene encodes CDR1 DFQATT and CDR2 SNEGSKA (reference sequence). This CDR3 contains 16 residues. Trimming shortened V by 6 bases and J by 0 bases, and 15 bases separated the two germline ends.

In this sample, this clonotype turned up many times. The gene calls are TRBV27 and TRBJ1-2; D is unclear. The CDR3 extends over 14 amino acids. CDR1 and CDR2 (germline): MNHEY, SMNVEV (reference sequence). V lost 6 bases and J lost 7, with 18 bases in between. CDR3 protein: CASSPGRFVGGYTF. The CDR3 coding sequence is TGTGCCAGCAGCCCCGGACGGTTCGTGGGTGGCTACACCTTC.

With regard to this clonotype: No DNA is shown, since the ends of the CDR3 on it are uncertain; the CDR3 is the one TCRdb lists. The rearrangement links TRBV5-1 to TRBJ1-3; TRBD1, the table's D call, lacks a check against the DNA. Germline CDR1 and CDR2: SGHRS and YFSETQ. The CDR3 has 22 residues if both end residues are counted. Here the CDR3 reads CASTRTGGSGGEQYFGPGTIYF.

The J gene is TRBJ1-4, the V gene TRBV25-1; D is perhaps TRBD1 (6 bases). The germline V gene encodes CDR1 MGHDK and CDR2 SYGVNS. CDR3 length: 15 residues. V was clipped by 1 base and J by 8 bases, with 14 bases between them. The CDR3 DNA is TGTGCCAGCAGTGAATCTCTGGCAGGGGTAGAAAAACTGTTTTTT. It yields the protein CASSESLAGVEKLFF. The complete variable domain, with remaining parts taken from reference TRBV25-1 and TRBJ1-4, reads EADIYQTPRYLVIGTGKKITLECSQTMGHDKMYWYQQDPGMELHLIHYSYGVNSTEKGDLSSESTVSRIRTEHFPLTLESARPSHTSQYLCASSESLAGVEKLFFGSGTQLSVL.